A selection of T cell receptor beta chains follows, all from one sample in a study of OX40 agonist ivuxolimab in advanced cancers. Generated by immunoSEQ multiplex PCR, the TCRdb table keeps only in-frame clones and is missing some. The sample carries 65,000 to 95,000 clones, less than 90% recorded once. Specimen: CD4+ or CD8+ T cells sorted from blood, collected in a trial of the OX40 agonist ivuxolimab. These receptor sequences come from an adult with an advanced solid tumor such as melanoma, head and neck, liver or kidney cancer. The CDR3 runs from the conserved cysteine through the conserved F or W. Each record gives: CDR3 DNA, CDR3 protein, clone size, V gene, D gene, J gene. D genes are given only for firm matches. Size is stated for part of the rows, as once, few or many counts, or as a class when the clone is expanded.

cdr3_nt: TGTGCCAGCAGTGAGTTTCAGCCCCAGCATTTT
cdr3_aa: CASSEFQPQHF
clone_size: .
v_call: TRBV6-1
d_call: .
j_call: TRBJ1-5

cdr3_nt: TGTGCCAGCAGTTCCCCTCTAAACACCATATATTTT
cdr3_aa: CASSSPLNTIYF
clone_size: .
v_call: TRBV28
d_call: .
j_call: TRBJ1-3

cdr3_nt: TGTGCCTGGGGACAATTTAGGAACACTGAAGCTTTCTTT
cdr3_aa: CAWGQFRNTEAFF
clone_size: few
v_call: TRBV7-9
d_call: .
j_call: TRBJ1-1

cdr3_nt: TGCAGCGTTGAACCCGCCCGGGGGAGGGCAATCTATGGCTACACCTTC
cdr3_aa: CSVEPARGRAIYGYTF
clone_size: .
v_call: TRBV29-1
d_call: .
j_call: TRBJ1-2

cdr3_nt: TGTGCCCTCAGGAGGGAGGGAACGTATAGCAATCAGCCCCAGCATTTT
cdr3_aa: CALRREGTYSNQPQHF
clone_size: .
v_call: TRBV19
d_call: .
j_call: TRBJ1-5

cdr3_nt: TGTGCCAGCAGCGTAGGGGGGCAGGGGTTTGAAGCTTTCTTT
cdr3_aa: CASSVGGQGFEAFF
clone_size: .
v_call: TRBV9
d_call: .
j_call: TRBJ1-1

cdr3_nt: TGTGCCAGCAGCACCAGGCCAGGGTTGGAGACCCAGTACTTC
cdr3_aa: CASSTRPGLETQYF
clone_size: .
v_call: TRBV11-2
d_call: .
j_call: TRBJ2-5

cdr3_nt: TGTGCCAGCTCACCACCGGGGGGGGCGCTCACAGATACGCAGTATTTT
cdr3_aa: CASSPPGGALTDTQYF
clone_size: .
v_call: TRBV18
d_call: .
j_call: TRBJ2-3

cdr3_nt: TGTGCCAGCAGCTTAGCTGTCTCCGACTACGAGCAGTACTTC
cdr3_aa: CASSLAVSDYEQYF
clone_size: few
v_call: TRBV7-2
d_call: .
j_call: TRBJ2-7

cdr3_nt: TGTGCCAGCAGCAAAGCCGGGGGACGGGGCGGGGAGCTGTTTTTT
cdr3_aa: CASSKAGGRGGELFF
clone_size: .
v_call: TRBV7-3
d_call: .
j_call: TRBJ2-2

cdr3_nt: TGTGCCAGCAGCCCGTCCAGCTACGAGCAGTACTTC
cdr3_aa: CASSPSSYEQYF
clone_size: .
v_call: TRBV14
d_call: .
j_call: TRBJ2-7

cdr3_nt: TGTGCCAGCAGCCTACCGGGACAGGGTCCCTACAATGAGCAGTTCTTC
cdr3_aa: CASSLPGQGPYNEQFF
clone_size: .
v_call: TRBV7-2
d_call: TRBD1
j_call: TRBJ2-1

cdr3_nt: TGTGCCATCAGTGAGTCGGGACAGCCTAATGAAAAACTGTTTTTT
cdr3_aa: CAISESGQPNEKLFF
clone_size: .
v_call: TRBV10-3
d_call: TRBD1
j_call: TRBJ1-4

cdr3_nt: TGTGCCAGCAGTGGACAGGGATTGGCAACCTACGAGCAGTACTTC
cdr3_aa: CASSGQGLATYEQYF
clone_size: .
v_call: TRBV28
d_call: TRBD1
j_call: TRBJ2-7

cdr3_nt: TGTGCCAGCTCACCAGGAGCGGGGAACCAAGAGACCCAGTACTTC
cdr3_aa: CASSPGAGNQETQYF
clone_size: .
v_call: TRBV18
d_call: TRBD2
j_call: TRBJ2-5

cdr3_nt: TGTGCCAGCAGACGGACAGGGGAAGGCTACACCTTC
cdr3_aa: CASRRTGEGYTF
clone_size: .
v_call: TRBV6-5
d_call: TRBD1
j_call: TRBJ1-2

cdr3_nt: TGTGCCAGCAGTTTATCCCCGACAGGGTCCAAAAACATTCAGTACTTC
cdr3_aa: CASSLSPTGSKNIQYF
clone_size: .
v_call: TRBV27
d_call: TRBD1
j_call: TRBJ2-4

cdr3_nt: TGCGCCAGCAGGGACCACTGGGCAGATACGCAGTATTTT
cdr3_aa: CASRDHWADTQYF
clone_size: .
v_call: TRBV5-1
d_call: .
j_call: TRBJ2-3

cdr3_nt: TGCGCCAGCAGTGAGCCCCGGGACAGGGCGTTCTTTTCCGAGCAGTACTTC
cdr3_aa: CASSEPRDRAFFSEQYF
clone_size: .
v_call: TRBV10-1
d_call: TRBD1
j_call: TRBJ2-7

cdr3_nt: TGCGCCGCAGGGGGGTTTCGGGGGGAACTGTTTTTT
cdr3_aa: CAAGGFRGELFF
clone_size: .
v_call: TRBV4-3
d_call: TRBD1
j_call: TRBJ1-4

cdr3_nt: TGCGCCAGCAGCTCGGGGACAGGACTGGGTGGCTACACCTTC
cdr3_aa: CASSSGTGLGGYTF
clone_size: .
v_call: TRBV5-1
d_call: TRBD1
j_call: TRBJ1-2

cdr3_nt: TGTGCCAGCAGCATAACAGGGGACAATCAGCCCCAGCATTTT
cdr3_aa: CASSITGDNQPQHF
clone_size: .
v_call: TRBV11-2
d_call: TRBD1
j_call: TRBJ1-5

cdr3_nt: TGTGCCTGGAGTGTCTCAGGGATCTCCTACGAGCAGTACTTC
cdr3_aa: CAWSVSGISYEQYF
clone_size: .
v_call: TRBV30
d_call: .
j_call: TRBJ2-7

cdr3_nt: TGTGCCAGCCGTTACTCGGAGAACAAAGCTTTCTTT
cdr3_aa: CASRYSENKAFF
clone_size: .
v_call: TRBV6-6
d_call: .
j_call: TRBJ1-1

cdr3_nt: TGTGCCAGCAAACCCGACAGGGCTAACTATGGCTACACCTTC
cdr3_aa: CASKPDRANYGYTF
clone_size: .
v_call: TRBV27
d_call: TRBD1
j_call: TRBJ1-2

cdr3_nt: TGTGCCAGCAGCTTCGCTGTCGGGGAGCTGTTTTTT
cdr3_aa: CASSFAVGELFF
clone_size: .
v_call: TRBV7-9
d_call: .
j_call: TRBJ2-2

cdr3_nt: TGTGCTAGTGGTTTGGATCCCGAGACAGGCCCTACCGAAGCTTTCTTT
cdr3_aa: CASGLDPETGPTEAFF
clone_size: once
v_call: TRBV12-5
d_call: .
j_call: TRBJ1-1

cdr3_nt: TGTGCCAGCAGCCCGGACGGCCGCCTCCACGAGCAGTACTTC
cdr3_aa: CASSPDGRLHEQYF
clone_size: .
v_call: TRBV21-1
d_call: .
j_call: TRBJ2-7

cdr3_nt: TGTGCCATCAGTGAGTCAGGGACAGGGAGTATTAAAGCTTTCTTT
cdr3_aa: CAISESGTGSIKAFF
clone_size: .
v_call: TRBV10-3
d_call: TRBD1
j_call: TRBJ1-1

cdr3_nt: TGTGCCAGCAGCCGTGGACTGAAGCAAGAGACCCAGTACTTC
cdr3_aa: CASSRGLKQETQYF
clone_size: .
v_call: TRBV5-5
d_call: .
j_call: TRBJ2-5

cdr3_nt: TGCGCCAGCAGCCAAGGACAGGGGAGCGATGAGCAGTTCTTC
cdr3_aa: CASSQGQGSDEQFF
clone_size: .
v_call: TRBV4-3
d_call: TRBD1
j_call: TRBJ2-1

cdr3_nt: TGTGCCAGCAGAACTCTCCGACAGGGCGGTCGACAGCCCCAGCATTTT
cdr3_aa: CASRTLRQGGRQPQHF
clone_size: few
v_call: TRBV27
d_call: TRBD1
j_call: TRBJ1-5

cdr3_nt: TGTGCCAGCAGTTACTCAGTGGGAGGGAATGAGCAGTACTTC
cdr3_aa: CASSYSVGGNEQYF
clone_size: .
v_call: TRBV6-5
d_call: TRBD2
j_call: TRBJ2-7

cdr3_nt: TGTGCCAGTTCTAAATACAGGGAGGCCCCCTACGAGCAGTACTTC
cdr3_aa: CASSKYREAPYEQYF
clone_size: .
v_call: TRBV6-4
d_call: .
j_call: TRBJ2-7

cdr3_nt: TGTGCCAGCAGCCCCCGGGGCTCAGGGGACACTGAAGCTTTCTTT
cdr3_aa: CASSPRGSGDTEAFF
clone_size: .
v_call: TRBV7-3
d_call: .
j_call: TRBJ1-1

cdr3_nt: TGTGCCAGTAGTATTGACAGAGGCGCCTACAATGAGCAGTTCTTC
cdr3_aa: CASSIDRGAYNEQFF
clone_size: .
v_call: TRBV19
d_call: .
j_call: TRBJ2-1

cdr3_nt: TGTGCCAGCAGCTTAGACTTTAGGGCCGGAAACACCATATATTTT
cdr3_aa: CASSLDFRAGNTIYF
clone_size: .
v_call: TRBV7-2
d_call: .
j_call: TRBJ1-3

cdr3_nt: TGTGCCACCAGCAGAGACGCAGGGGTTAGCACAGATACGCAGTATTTT
cdr3_aa: CATSRDAGVSTDTQYF
clone_size: .
v_call: TRBV15
d_call: .
j_call: TRBJ2-3

cdr3_nt: TGTGCCAGCTCACCGATACGAACCGGGACAGGGAACACCGGGGAGCTGTTTTTT
cdr3_aa: CASSPIRTGTGNTGELFF
clone_size: once
v_call: TRBV18
d_call: TRBD1
j_call: TRBJ2-2

cdr3_nt: TGTGCCAGCAGCGGTGGGGTAGCGGGAGGGCCATACGAGCAGTACTTC
cdr3_aa: CASSGGVAGGPYEQYF
clone_size: .
v_call: TRBV9
d_call: TRBD2
j_call: TRBJ2-7

cdr3_nt: TGTGCCAGCTCGCTTAAGGGGGATACGCAGTATTTT
cdr3_aa: CASSLKGDTQYF
clone_size: .
v_call: TRBV18
d_call: .
j_call: TRBJ2-3

cdr3_nt: TGTGCCTGGTCTCACCCACCCAACTATGGCTACACCTTC
cdr3_aa: CAWSHPPNYGYTF
clone_size: .
v_call: TRBV30
d_call: .
j_call: TRBJ1-2

cdr3_nt: TGTGCCAGCAGCTTCCTGCGGGAGAGCCCAGATACGCAGTATTTT
cdr3_aa: CASSFLRESPDTQYF
clone_size: .
v_call: TRBV5-5
d_call: TRBD2
j_call: TRBJ2-3

cdr3_nt: TGTGCCAGCAGCCAGACAGGGGAGGAAAAACTGTTTTTT
cdr3_aa: CASSQTGEEKLFF
clone_size: .
v_call: TRBV2
d_call: TRBD1
j_call: TRBJ1-4

cdr3_nt: TGTGCCAGCAGCTTGGAATACAGGAGGTGGAATGAGCAGTTCTTC
cdr3_aa: CASSLEYRRWNEQFF
clone_size: .
v_call: TRBV7-6
d_call: .
j_call: TRBJ2-1

cdr3_nt: TGTGCCAGCAGCACAGACAGGGGCTATGGCTACACCTTC
cdr3_aa: CASSTDRGYGYTF
clone_size: .
v_call: TRBV5-5
d_call: TRBD1
j_call: TRBJ1-2

cdr3_nt: TGTGCCAGCAGCTTAAGAAACACAGGGGCGAACACCGGGGAGCTGTTTTTT
cdr3_aa: CASSLRNTGANTGELFF
clone_size: .
v_call: TRBV7-3
d_call: TRBD1
j_call: TRBJ2-2

cdr3_nt: TGTGCCAGCAGTTTTTTAAGGGGCTACGAGCAGTACTTC
cdr3_aa: CASSFLRGYEQYF
clone_size: .
v_call: TRBV28
d_call: .
j_call: TRBJ2-7

cdr3_nt: TGTGCCAGCAGCTATAGACAGGAGAATTCACCCCTCCACTTT
cdr3_aa: CASSYRQENSPLHF
clone_size: .
v_call: TRBV5-4
d_call: .
j_call: TRBJ1-6

cdr3_nt: TGTGCCAGCAGACCTGGGACAGGGCGTCGGGGCTACACCTTC
cdr3_aa: CASRPGTGRRGYTF
clone_size: .
v_call: TRBV27
d_call: TRBD1
j_call: TRBJ1-2

cdr3_nt: TGTGCCAGCAGTGACAGGTACGAGCAGTACTTC
cdr3_aa: CASSDRYEQYF
clone_size: .
v_call: TRBV6-1
d_call: .
j_call: TRBJ2-7

cdr3_nt: TGTGCCACCAGCAGACACGGACTAGCGGAAGAGACCCAGTACTTC
cdr3_aa: CATSRHGLAEETQYF
clone_size: .
v_call: TRBV15
d_call: TRBD2
j_call: TRBJ2-5

cdr3_nt: TGTGCCAGCAACCCAGGGTCCCGAAGCGACTATGGCTACACCTTC
cdr3_aa: CASNPGSRSDYGYTF
clone_size: .
v_call: TRBV28
d_call: .
j_call: TRBJ1-2

cdr3_nt: TGTGCCAGCAGCGTCAAGGGGGGACTAGCGGGAAACACAGATACGCAGTATTTT
cdr3_aa: CASSVKGGLAGNTDTQYF
clone_size: .
v_call: TRBV7-2
d_call: TRBD2
j_call: TRBJ2-3

cdr3_nt: TGTGCCAGCAGTTACGCGAATGAGCAGTTCTTC
cdr3_aa: CASSYANEQFF
clone_size: .
v_call: TRBV6-6
d_call: .
j_call: TRBJ2-1

cdr3_nt: TGTGCCAGCAGCTTAGATCGGGGGCAGGGGGCCTACGAGCAGTACTTC
cdr3_aa: CASSLDRGQGAYEQYF
clone_size: few
v_call: TRBV11-2
d_call: .
j_call: TRBJ2-7

cdr3_nt: TGTGCCAGCGACTTCACAGGGGGCGCGGTAGCTTTCTTT
cdr3_aa: CASDFTGGAVAFF
clone_size: .
v_call: TRBV7-9
d_call: TRBD1
j_call: TRBJ1-1

cdr3_nt: TGTGCCAGCAGCCTTAGGGGAGGTGGCTACAATGAGCAGTTCTTC
cdr3_aa: CASSLRGGGYNEQFF
clone_size: .
v_call: TRBV2
d_call: .
j_call: TRBJ2-1

cdr3_nt: TGTGCCAGCAGTTCCATTTGGGCTGACTATGGCTACACCTTT
cdr3_aa: CASSSIWADYGYTF
clone_size: .
v_call: TRBV28
d_call: .
j_call: TRBJ1-2